This T cell receptor (beta chain) was documented in a study of neurological immune-mediated disorders. Study findings and constraints: None of the CDR3 amino acid sequences in expanded clones turned up in more than one subject, which points to private repertoires in all groups.

Comments on this clonotype: Antigen unknown.

In TCRdb, the 5' RACE reads were re-called with MiXCR into one record per CDR3 protein. The sample lists over 45,000 distinct CDR3 sequences; less than 6% were seen once. Trimming left V 1 base short and J 1 base short, with 10 bases between. This CDR3 has 16 residues. Germline V gene data show CDR1 as LNHNV and CDR2 as YYDKDF (reference sequence). The sample comprised CD4+ T cells from blood. The source is a woman aged 18-29 years with multiple sclerosis. The V call is TRBV15, the J call TRBJ1-4, with no clear D. CDR3 in amino acids: CATSRVASKTNEKLFF. The CDR3 DNA reads TGTGCCACCAGCAGAGTGGCCTCCAAAACTAATGAAAAACTGTTTTTT.